The 21 T cell receptor beta chains below were found in one sample sequenced in a study of blood T cells in healthy people across ages. A second PCR, run for roughly 7 to 11 cycles, used a sample-barcoded 5' primer plus a J-beta primer mix. Each CDR3 protein gets one entry after TCRdb re-called the 5' RACE reads with MiXCR. The sample contains 850,000 to 950,000 distinct CDR3 sequences, more than 25% of which appear only once. Sequencing was done on a sample of blood. These receptors originate from a woman aged 80 or older in good health.

This clonotype appeared a few times. The CDR3 DNA follows: TGCAGTGCTACGGAGCGGGGGTTACACACCGGGGAGCTGTTTTTT. It specifies CSATERGLHTGELFF. V is TRBV20-1 and J is TRBJ2-2; 8 bases align to TRBD2. Germline V gives CDR1 DFQATT, CDR2 SNEGSKA (reference sequence). The CDR3 loop spans 15 amino acids. Trimming at V came to 4 bases and at J to 3 bases, leaving 7 bases not matched to a gene.

This clonotype was recorded a few times. A much larger clone differs from this one at a single base, so this may be a read error. This chain joins TRBV6-5 and TRBJ2-5; 7 positions agree with TRBD1. The V gene end was trimmed by 4 bases and the J gene end by 11 bases; junction bases not matched to a gene: 13. CDR1 and CDR2 from the germline V gene are MNHEY and SVGAGI. This CDR3 region has 14 residues. The DNA for the CDR3 is TGTGCCAGCAGTTTGAAACCTCCACAGGGGCGGCAGTACTTC. The encoded protein is CASSLKPPQGRQYF.

This clonotype showed up just a few times. The V gene is TRBV2, the J gene TRBJ2-7, with 15 bases fitting TRBD2. V gave up 8 bases and J gave up 7 bases; unmatched junction bases: 21. This CDR3 is built from 19 residues. Germline values: CDR1 SNHLY, CDR2 FYNNEI. DNA for the CDR3: TGTGCCAGCCTGCCGGGACAGGGACTAGCGGGGGGACCCCTCAATGAGCAGTACTTC. It encodes CASLPGQGLAGGPLNEQYF.

This clonotype was recorded at least ten times. This rearrangement joins TRBV4-1 to TRBJ2-1; the D gene is possibly TRBD2 (5 bases). V was shortened by 4 bases and J by 10 bases, with 14 bases between the two germline ends. CDR3 length: 13 amino acids. The germline gives CDR1 MGHRA, CDR2 YSYEKL. The CDR3 bases are TGCGCCAGCAGCCGCCCTGCGGGCTTCGAGCAGTTCTTC. Its translation is CASSRPAGFEQFF.

This clonotype turned up a few times. The gene calls are TRBV6-2 or TRBV6-3 and TRBJ1-1, with D possibly matching TRBD1 (5 bases). CDR1 MNHEY and CDR2 SVGEGT come from the germline V gene. The V end was cut by 0 bases, the J end by 4 bases, with 12 bases between. This CDR3 comprises 15 residues. The CDR3 DNA sequence: TGTGCCAGCAGTTACTCCGGCAGGGTGGGCACTGAAGCTTTCTTT. Translated, it gives CASSYSGRVGTEAFF.

V gene TRBV7-9 combines with J gene TRBJ1-2, with TRBD1 matching 7 bases. The junction had 6 bases not matched to a gene; V was cut back by 3 bases and J by 11 bases. The V gene's germline CDR1 is SEHNR and CDR2 FQNEAQ (reference sequence). This CDR3 is 12 amino acids long. The CDR3 protein is CASSFRDSLYTF. CDR3 in DNA: TGTGCCAGCAGCTTTCGGGACAGCCTTTACACCTTC.

This clonotype was seen a handful of times. This may be a read error, as it is one base from a much larger clone. The chain recombines TRBV28 with TRBJ1-5; D is ambiguous. Germline CDR1 MDHEN, CDR2 SYDVKM. V lost 4 bases to trimming and J lost 5 bases, with 9 bases between them. The CDR3 sequence is 13 residues long. The CDR3 spells CASSYSADQPQHF. DNA for the CDR3: TGTGCCAGCAGTTATTCCGCGGATCAGCCCCAGCATTTT.

The chain employs TRBV6-5 and TRBJ1-1; TRBD1 matches at 8 bases. This CDR3 has 15 residues. Germline V CDR1 and CDR2: MNHEY, SVGAGI. J gave up 1 base and V 5 bases, and 6 bases lay outside the gene matches. The CDR3 DNA reads TGTGCCAGCAGTCCGGACAGGGCTAAGAACACTGAAGCTTTCTTT. Its translation: CASSPDRAKNTEAFF.

The table lists this clonotype with many counts. The V call is TRBV11-2, the J call TRBJ2-1, with D hard to call. Germline V CDR1 and CDR2: SGHAT, FQNNGV. Trimming stripped 4 bases from V and 8 bases from J, with 12 bases between. The CDR3 has 13 amino acids. In DNA form, the CDR3 reads TGTGCCAGCAGCTCGCGCGCAGTACATGAGCAGTTCTTC. Translated: CASSSRAVHEQFF.

At least ten counts were recorded for this clonotype. The chain employs TRBV6-1 and TRBJ2-7; TRBD2 agrees at 8 bases. CDR1 and CDR2 from the germline V gene are MNHNS and SASEGT. Unmatched junction bases numbered 3, after V lost 5 bases and J lost 6 bases. The CDR3 runs 12 residues. The CDR3 DNA is TGTGCCAGCAGTCGTCTAGCGGGCGAGCAGTACTTC. This gives the protein CASSRLAGEQYF.

At least ten counts were recorded for this clonotype. The chain joins TRBV20-1 to TRBJ1-5; D may be TRBD1 (6 bases). The CDR3 spans 15 residues. Trimming removed 5 bases at V and 4 bases at J, with 18 bases between. From germline, CDR1 is DFQATT and CDR2 SNEGSKA (reference sequence). The CDR3 region is CSAGGGQGRNQPQHF. CDR3 nucleotide sequence: TGCAGTGCTGGTGGTGGCCAGGGGCGAAATCAGCCCCAGCATTTT.

CDR3 DNA: TGTGCCAGCAGCTTAGATCTGTGGGGACCAATGATCTCCTACGAGCAGTACTTC. Translation: CASSLDLWGPMISYEQYF. This chain connects TRBV11-3 to TRBJ2-7; D might be TRBD1 or TRBD2, each matching 5 bases. The CDR3 consists of 18 residues. Trimming pared 0 bases from V and 0 bases from J, leaving 18 bases between. Germline CDR1 SGHNT, CDR2 YENEEA.

The CDR3 nucleotides are TGCGCCAGCAGCCATCCCGCTGCGGCAGGGGGAACCGGGGAGCTGTTTTTT. It codes for CASSHPAAAGGTGELFF. V is TRBV4-3 and J is TRBJ2-2, with 7 bases identical to TRBD1. CDR1 LGHNA and CDR2 YSLEER come from the germline V gene. The V and J ends lost 3 bases and 5 bases, in that order; junction bases with no gene match: 12. The CDR3 consists of 17 residues.

This clonotype has a count of ten or more. The rearrangement uses TRBV5-4 and TRBJ2-4; TRBD2 matches at 7 bases. CDR3 length equals 15 residues. The germline V gene encodes CDR1 SGHNT and CDR2 YYREEE (reference sequence). V was pared by 3 bases and J by 1 base, with 4 bases of the junction left unmatched. CDR3 sequence: CASSWGTTAKNIQYF. The CDR3 nucleotides read TGTGCCAGCAGCTGGGGGACTACGGCCAAAAACATTCAGTACTTC.

Concerning this clonotype: Being one base from a much bigger clone, this may be a read error. The CDR3 nucleotides read TGCAGTGCTAGAGTAGCATCAAATGAGCAGGTCTTC. Amino acid sequence: CSARVASNEQVF. The rearrangement joins TRBV20-1 to TRBJ2-1, with D unresolved. The CDR3 sequence is 12 residues long. Germline V lookup: CDR1 DFQATT, CDR2 SNEGSKA (reference sequence).

This clonotype was seen a few times. This clone may be a read error of a much larger clone one base away. V is TRBV7-8 and J is TRBJ2-1; D gene unclear. CDR3 length equals 14 residues. Germline CDR1 is SGHVS and CDR2 is FQNEAQ. Trimming left V 1 base short and J 13 bases short, with 17 bases between. The CDR3 spells CASSLGSNQETQFF. The CDR3 coding sequence is TGTGCCAGCAGCTTAGGGTCAAATCAAGAGACCCAGTTCTTC.

This clonotype was seen ten or more times. V and J are TRBV6-6 and TRBJ1-2; tentatively, D is TRBD1 (6 bases). Looked up from germline, CDR1 is MNHNY and CDR2 is SVGAGI (reference sequence). Trimming shortened V by 4 bases and J by 4 bases, and 13 bases separated the two germline ends. CDR3 size: 14 residues. The CDR3 coding sequence is TGTGCCAGCAGTTCCAGGGGACGCGGCTATGGCTACACCTTC. Protein product: CASSSRGRGYGYTF.

Notes on this clonotype: This may be a read error: a much more frequent sequence differs by one nucleotide. The V call is TRBV5-5, the J call TRBJ2-3; 7 nucleotides line up with TRBD2. The CDR3 spans 16 residues. Germline CDR1 reads SGHKS; CDR2 reads YYEKEE (reference sequence). CDR3 nucleotide sequence: TGTGCCAGCACCACTCGAAAAGCGGGAAGCACAGATACGCGGTATTTT. Residues: CASTTRKAGSTDTRYF.

This clonotype was recorded a few times. This sequence joins TRBV2 and TRBJ1-2; the D is unclear. V shed 6 bases and J shed 8 bases, with 10 bases lying between them. This CDR3 has 11 amino acids. Germline loops: CDR1 SNHLY, CDR2 FYNNEI. The chain's CDR3 is CASRWDQGYTF. The CDR3 DNA is TGTGCCAGCAGGTGGGATCAAGGCTACACCTTC.

For this clonotype: This may arise from a read error, as a much more abundant clone is one base away. The chain uses TRBV7-2 and TRBJ1-5; TRBD1 agrees at 7 bases. Trimming removed 3 bases from V and 6 bases from J; junction bases left unmatched: 11. Germline V gene sequence: CDR1 SGHTA, CDR2 FQGNSA. The CDR3 runs 16 residues. For the CDR3, the DNA is TGTGCCAGCAGCTTTGCCGGACAGGCCGGAGTTCAGCCCCAGCATTTT. Protein product: CASSFAGQAGVQPQHF.

This clonotype appeared many times. CDR3 region: CSARGGLAGGPGSYNEQFF. Written as DNA, the CDR3 is TGCAGTGCTAGAGGGGGCCTAGCGGGGGGGCCGGGCTCCTACAATGAGCAGTTCTTC. The rearrangement joins TRBV20-1 to TRBJ2-1, with 12 bases fitting TRBD2. Trimming cost V 1 base and J 0 bases; bases outside gene matches: 10. The CDR3 consists of 19 residues. Per germline, CDR1 DFQATT and CDR2 SNEGSKA (reference sequence).